Listed below are T cell receptor beta chains from one sample, sequenced in a study of shared T cell receptors in the human thymus. Some clones are missing from TCRdb's copy, which holds only in-frame ones; the method was immunoSEQ multiplex PCR. The profile shows 640,000 or so clones, around 87% of them singletons. The data also belong to a second study, concerning human thymus T cells.

Source material: thymocytes. The source is a boy less than two years old with a congenital heart defect. Each CDR3 is given with its conserved first and last residue. The D gene is left open where the match is weak. The size of a clone is reported for some rows only, either as once, few or many, or as a class for expanded clones.

CDR3nt | CDR3aa | abundance | d_gene | j_gene | len | v_gene
TGCGCCAGCAGCCGCAAGACTAGGCCCCGAACAACAGATACGCAGTATTTT | CASSRKTRPRTTDTQYF | once | NA | TRBJ2-3 | 17 | TRBV5-1
TGTGCCAGCAGCCACGGACAGGGTAATGAAAAACTGTTTTTT | CASSHGQGNEKLFF | NA | TRBD1 | TRBJ1-4 | 14 | TRBV4-2
TGTGCCATCAGTGGGAGGTTTATACGGGAGCAGTACTTC | CAISGRFIREQYF | NA | NA | TRBJ2-7 | 13 | TRBV10-3
TGCAGTGCTTCCACGAGCCATACGCAGTATTTT | CSASTSHTQYF | NA | NA | TRBJ2-3 | 11 | TRBV20-1
TGTGCCAGCAGCAACATCAGTCCAGGGTCCTACGAGCAGTACTTC | CASSNISPGSYEQYF | NA | NA | TRBJ2-7 | 15 | TRBV7-9
TGTGCCAGCAGCTTGTCTGTGGAGCCCAGCACAGATACGCAGTATTTT | CASSLSVEPSTDTQYF | NA | NA | TRBJ2-3 | 16 | TRBV5-6
TGCGCCAGCAGCTTGGCGCAGCGAGGAAATTCACCCCTCCACTTT | CASSLAQRGNSPLHF | NA | NA | TRBJ1-6 | 15 | TRBV5-1
TGTGCCAGCAGCCCCACGCCGGGGAGGATGAACACTGAAGCTTTCTTT | CASSPTPGRMNTEAFF | NA | NA | TRBJ1-1 | 16 | TRBV11-2
TGTGCCTGGAGATCTCTGAGTCTCCGCAGGGGGCTAAGGGGAAACACCATATATTTT | CAWRSLSLRRGLRGNTIYF | NA | TRBD1 | TRBJ1-3 | 19 | TRBV30
TGTGCCAGCAGCCCCACACATAGACAACAAGAGACCCAGTACTTC | CASSPTHRQQETQYF | NA | NA | TRBJ2-5 | 15 | TRBV7-4
TGCAGCGGTCCCAGGGGGGCTCACTCCTACGAGCAGTACTTC | CSGPRGAHSYEQYF | few | NA | TRBJ2-7 | 14 | TRBV29-1
TGTGCCAGCAGCCTCCGGACTAGCAGCTCCTACAATGAGCAGTTCTTC | CASSLRTSSSYNEQFF | NA | TRBD2 | TRBJ2-1 | 16 | TRBV7-9
TGTGCCAGCAGTAACGGACAGGTCAATTACAATGAGCAGTTCTTC | CASSNGQVNYNEQFF | NA | TRBD1 | TRBJ2-1 | 15 | TRBV6-5
TGCGCCAGGCCGGGACAGGGGAATAGTGAGCAGTTCTTC | CARPGQGNSEQFF | NA | TRBD1 | TRBJ2-1 | 13 | TRBV10-1
TGTGCCATCAGGCGACTATCGGGAGACACAGATACGCAGTATTTT | CAIRRLSGDTDTQYF | NA | NA | TRBJ2-3 | 15 | TRBV10-3
TGTGCCAGCAGTGAAGCGGGGGGGTTGGCCAAAAACATTCAGTACTTC | CASSEAGGLAKNIQYF | NA | TRBD2 | TRBJ2-4 | 16 | TRBV6-1
TGTGCCAGTTCCCCTCGGGGGGACCCGACTTATGGCTACACCTTC | CASSPRGDPTYGYTF | NA | NA | TRBJ1-2 | 15 | TRBV19
TGCAGCGTTGAAAAGGGCTGGACCGGGACTAGCGGGAGGGATAAAGAGACCCAGTACTTC | CSVEKGWTGTSGRDKETQYF | once | TRBD2 | TRBJ2-5 | 20 | TRBV29-1
TGTGCCAGTAGTAACAGGGACAGGGGGAACACTGAAGCTTTCTTT | CASSNRDRGNTEAFF | NA | TRBD1 | TRBJ1-1 | 15 | TRBV28
TGTGCCAGCAGCAATTCTAGGCAGTCGAACACCATATATTTT | CASSNSRQSNTIYF | few | NA | TRBJ1-3 | 14 | TRBV21-1
TGTGCCACCAGCGTTAGAAAAGGGGGTAACTACGAGCAGTACTTC | CATSVRKGGNYEQYF | NA | NA | TRBJ2-7 | 15 | TRBV15
TGTGCCAGCAGCTTTAGGCCTAGGATACGGGTTGAGGAAAAACTGTTTTTT | CASSFRPRIRVEEKLFF | NA | NA | TRBJ1-4 | 17 | TRBV11-2
TGCAGTGCGCGACTAGCTGGGACCCAGTACTTC | CSARLAGTQYF | NA | TRBD2 | TRBJ2-5 | 11 | TRBV20-1